One sample yielded the 16 T cell receptor beta chains listed below, sequenced in a study of T-cell memory formation after mild COVID-19. TCRdb processed the 5' RACE reads anew with MiXCR; each CDR3 protein has one entry. The data show around 90,000 distinct CDR3 sequences, over 12% seen once. The sample taken for sequencing was PBMCs or a T cell subset sorted from them (not recorded which). These receptors came from a man younger than 35 who had mild COVID-19 (a few samples of this study predate the infection). Cell type and time point are not known.

V and J are TRBV6-5 and TRBJ2-2; 9 nucleotides match TRBD2. The CDR3 is 16 residues long. Trimming removed 0 bases from V and 3 bases from J; junction bases left unmatched: 2. From germline, CDR1 is MNHEY and CDR2 SVGAGI. CDR3 protein: CASSYSAGGDTGELFF. The CDR3 DNA reads TGTGCCAGCAGTTACTCGGCGGGGGGGGACACCGGGGAGCTGTTTTTT.

This clonotype was seen more than once but under ten times. The V and J genes are TRBV12-3 or TRBV12-4 and TRBJ2-7; D perhaps matches TRBD2 (5 bases). Trimming removed 2 bases at V and 0 bases at J, with 11 bases between. This CDR3 has 15 amino acids. In DNA, the CDR3 is TGTGCCAGCAGTTTAAGTACGGGGAGCTCCTACGAGCAGTACTTC. Encoded protein: CASSLSTGSSYEQYF.

This clonotype was counted between two and nine times. This chain uses TRBV20-1 with TRBJ2-1; 7 bases are a match to TRBD2. Germline V gives CDR1 DFQATT, CDR2 SNEGSKA (reference sequence). With V trimmed by 3 bases and J by 8 bases, 7 bases remained unmatched. This CDR3 has 13 amino acids. The CDR3 is CSARSGRGDEQFF. Here the CDR3 DNA reads TGCAGTGCTAGGTCGGGGAGGGGTGATGAGCAGTTCTTC.

This clonotype appeared a few times. The J gene is TRBJ2-1, the V gene TRBV7-9, with 11 nucleotides matching TRBD2. CDR1 is SEHNR, CDR2 FQNEAQ, per germline (reference sequence). V lost 4 bases, J lost 8 bases, and 7 bases stayed unmatched. The CDR3 runs to 15 residues. The CDR3 sequence is CASSSVAGGPHEQFF. CDR3 sequence (DNA): TGTGCCAGCAGCTCTGTAGCGGGGGGGCCCCATGAGCAGTTCTTC.

The chain couples TRBV27 to TRBJ1-2; D is unclear. The ends were cut back, 6 bases at V and 8 bases at J, with 16 bases in the middle. This CDR3 contains 13 residues. Germline assignment: CDR1 MNHEY and CDR2 SMNVEV (reference sequence). The CDR3 spells CASRDSESRGYTF. As DNA, the CDR3 is TGTGCCAGCAGAGATTCAGAGTCAAGGGGCTACACCTTC.

The rearrangement joins TRBV19 to TRBJ1-2; D remains unclear. This CDR3 is 10 amino acids long. With 7 bases removed from V and 2 bases from J, the gap between germline ends came to 2 bases. Germline lookup yields CDR1 LNHDA and CDR2 SQIVND (reference sequence). The CDR3 DNA follows: TGTGCCAGTAAGAACTATGGCTACACCTTC. It codes for CASKNYGYTF.

The table lists this clonotype with a few counts. CDR3 bases: TGTGCCAGCAGTTACTCAGAGGGAAGGGGTCAGCCCCAGCATTTT. Translating it yields CASSYSEGRGQPQHF. The chain carries TRBV6-2 or TRBV6-3 and TRBJ1-5; D possibly corresponds to TRBD1 (5 bases). Germline V gives CDR1 MNHEY, CDR2 SVGEGT. Trimming removed 0 bases at V and 6 bases at J, with 12 bases between. The CDR3 consists of 15 residues.

This chain joins TRBV9 and TRBJ2-5; D is uncertain. V lost 3 bases and J lost 7, with 13 bases in between. The germline gives CDR1 SGDLS, CDR2 YYNGEE. The length of the CDR3 is 13 residues. CDR3 sequence reads: CASSARPSGTQYF. The DNA of the CDR3 is TGTGCCAGCAGCGCGAGGCCCTCTGGGACCCAGTACTTC.

V usage is TRBV20-1 and J usage is TRBJ1-1; 8 bases fit TRBD1. V lost 3 bases, J lost 3 bases, and 6 bases stayed unmatched. The CDR3 spans 14 residues. The V gene's germline CDR1 is DFQATT and CDR2 SNEGSKA (reference sequence). The CDR3 DNA reads TGCAGTGCTAGGAGGACAGGGTCATACACTGAAGCTTTCTTT. This translates into CSARRTGSYTEAFF.

This clonotype appeared many times. The chain links TRBV2 to TRBJ2-3; D possibly matches TRBD1 or TRBD2 (5 bases each). Trimming cost V 3 bases and J 2 bases, with 12 bases left between them. Looked up from germline, CDR1 is SNHLY and CDR2 is FYNNEI. The CDR3 consists of 15 residues. DNA for the CDR3: TGTGCCAGCAGTGATCCTGGGGGATACACAGATACGCAGTATTTT. Translated: CASSDPGGYTDTQYF.

The chain employs TRBV4-3 and TRBJ2-2, with D maybe TRBD1 (6 bases). CDR3 length: 15 residues. CDR1 is LGHNA and CDR2 is YSLEER in the germline V gene. Trimming removed 4 bases from V and 6 bases from J, with 15 bases in between. CDR3 DNA sequence: TGCGCCAGCAGCCGGTACAGGGTCGATTCCGGGGAGCTGTTTTTT. Residues: CASSRYRVDSGELFF.

This clonotype was found a few times. The chain is built from TRBV29-1 and TRBJ2-3, with TRBD2 identical over 11 bases. The germline CDR1 and CDR2 sequences are SQVTM and ANQGSEA. The length of the CDR3 is 16 residues. With V trimmed by 7 bases and J by 2 bases, 11 bases remained unmatched. The CDR3 sequence is CSAQKTSGALTDTQYF. DNA for the CDR3: TGCAGCGCTCAGAAGACTAGCGGGGCACTCACAGATACGCAGTATTTT.

V usage is TRBV29-1 and J usage is TRBJ2-1, with unresolved D. Germline CDR1 and CDR2: SQVTM and ANQGSEA. The CDR3 has 13 amino acids. Trimming shortened V by 4 bases and J by 6 bases, and 13 bases separated the two germline ends. The CDR3 coding sequence is TGCAGCGTTGGTAGGGATAAGGCCAATGAGCAGTTCTTC. Translated, it gives CSVGRDKANEQFF.

This clonotype has only a few counts. The chain employs TRBV4-1 and TRBJ2-1, with 9 bases matching TRBD1. Germline assignment: CDR1 MGHRA and CDR2 YSYEKL. The CDR3 has 13 residues. After removal of 4 bases from V and 9 bases from J, the junction contained 4 bases not matched to a gene. The DNA of the CDR3 is TGCGCCAGCAGCCTAGGACAGGGGCTTGAGCAGTTCTTC. Its protein is CASSLGQGLEQFF.

The rearrangement joins TRBV7-9 to TRBJ2-2, with D tentatively TRBD1 or TRBD2 (5 bases each). The CDR3 runs to 15 residues. The V gene's germline CDR1 is SEHNR and CDR2 FQNEAQ (reference sequence). Between the trimmed V and J ends, which lost 11 bases and 0 bases, there was a span of 16 bases. CDR3 bases: TGTGCCGCTACCTCCGGGGCCGCGAACACCGGGGAGCTGTTTTTT. This sequence encodes CAATSGAANTGELFF.

The V call is TRBV4-1, the J call TRBJ2-3; 7 bases are a match to TRBD2. CDR1 and CDR2 (germline): MGHRA, YSYEKL. With V trimmed by 3 bases and J by 2 bases, 5 bases remained unmatched. The CDR3 loop spans 15 amino acids. For the CDR3, the DNA is TGCGCCAGCAGCCATCAAGCGGGGAACACAGATACGCAGTATTTT. Encoded protein: CASSHQAGNTDTQYF.